The 10 T cell receptor beta chains presented below share a single source sample, sequenced in a study of molecular identifiers for immune sequencing clone quantification. From the PCR reads, TCRdb called clonotypes with MiXCR, one entry per CDR3 protein. Found here are about 510,000 distinct CDR3 sequences, around 23% of them singletons; the top ten hold under 0.85%. Sequencing was carried out using naive CD8+ T cells from blood, with Jurkat cell RNA spiked in. The subset was: FACS-sorted CD8+CD4-CCR7+CD45RA+ naive T cells. These receptors were obtained from a human donor in good health. Some libraries in this study had Jurkat cell RNA spiked in.

The chain is built from TRBV6-2 or TRBV6-3 and TRBJ1-1, with TRBD1 matching 7 bases. Germline V gives CDR1 MNHEY, CDR2 SVGEGT. This CDR3 region has 13 residues. V shed 10 bases, J shed 1 base, and the junction held 6 bases outside the gene matches. The CDR3 sequence: CANSQGWNTEAFF. The CDR3, as DNA: TGTGCCAACTCACAGGGGTGGAACACTGAAGCTTTCTTT.

CDR3 amino acids: CASSQSTASFNQPQHF. DNA for the CDR3: TGCGCCAGCAGCCAATCGACAGCCTCTTTCAATCAGCCCCAGCATTTT. The chain carries TRBV4-3 and TRBJ1-5, with D possibly being TRBD1 (5 bases). Germline values: CDR1 LGHNA, CDR2 YSLEER. There are 16 residues in the CDR3. Between the trimmed V and J ends, which lost 2 bases and 3 bases, there was a span of 14 bases.

The rearrangement uses TRBV7-9 and TRBJ2-7; TRBD1 or TRBD2 may be the D gene (5 bases each). Germline assignment: CDR1 SEHNR and CDR2 FQNEAQ (reference sequence). V was clipped by 5 bases and J by 2 bases, with 16 bases between them. There are 15 residues in the CDR3. The CDR3 sequence: CASSPLSGPTYEQYF. The CDR3 coding sequence is TGTGCCAGCAGCCCATTATCGGGGCCGACCTACGAGCAGTACTTC.

This chain joins TRBV19 and TRBJ2-7; TRBD2 is a possible D gene (5 bases). Per the germline V gene, CDR1 is LNHDA and CDR2 is SQIVND (reference sequence). Trimming stripped 4 bases from V and 2 bases from J, with 12 bases between. The CDR3 runs to 14 residues. The CDR3 DNA reads TGTGCCAGTAGTACCAGCGGAGCAGCCTACGAGCAGTACTTC. Translating gives CASSTSGAAYEQYF.

This clonotype was observed at least ten times. The chain couples TRBV4-1 to TRBJ1-6; TRBD1 agrees at 7 bases. CDR3 length: 16 amino acids. V gave up 0 bases and J gave up 6 bases; unmatched junction bases: 5. CDR1 is MGHRA, CDR2 YSYEKL, per germline. The CDR3 DNA is TGCGCCAGCAGCCAAGAATCTGGGACAGTTAATTCACCCCTCCACTTT. It is translated as CASSQESGTVNSPLHF.

This clonotype appeared many times. This chain links TRBV6-5 with TRBJ2-3; 10 nucleotides line up with TRBD2. The junction had 7 bases not matched to a gene; V was cut back by 5 bases and J by 5 bases. The germline V gene encodes CDR1 MNHEY and CDR2 SVGAGI. The CDR3 loop spans 15 amino acids. This CDR3 is CASSTSGAVGDTQYF. The DNA for the CDR3 is TGTGCCAGCAGTACTAGCGGGGCGGTTGGAGATACGCAGTATTTT.

For this clonotype: The CDR3 end shows no conserved phenylalanine or tryptophan, and so a read error is likely. This chain links TRBV19 with TRBJ1-5; perhaps TRBD1 as D (6 bases). This CDR3 is 16 amino acids long. Germline loops: CDR1 LNHDA, CDR2 SQIVND (reference sequence). Trimming shortened V by 5 bases and J by 0 bases, and 14 bases separated the two germline ends. CDR3 DNA: TGTGCCAGTAGTGGGACACCCGATTATAGCAATCAGCCCCAGCATTCT. Encoded protein: CASSGTPDYSNQPQHS.

This clonotype was found many times. The chain is built from TRBV2 and TRBJ2-3, with 13 bases fitting TRBD2. With V trimmed by 6 bases and J by 2 bases, 2 bases remained unmatched. This CDR3 region has 15 residues. The V gene's germline CDR1 is SNHLY and CDR2 FYNNEI. The chain's CDR3 is CASRGTSGTTDTQYF. Here the CDR3 DNA reads TGTGCCAGCAGAGGGACTAGCGGGACCACAGATACGCAGTATTTT.

There are many counts of this clonotype. The chain is built from TRBV28 and TRBJ2-7; D possibly corresponds to TRBD1 (6 bases). This CDR3 contains 15 residues. Looked up from germline, CDR1 is MDHEN and CDR2 is SYDVKM. V was clipped by 6 bases and J by 0 bases, with 15 bases between them. CDR3 nucleotides: TGTGCCAGCAGACCGCTAGGACAGCCCTCCTACGAGCAGTACTTC. This encodes CASRPLGQPSYEQYF.

This sequence joins TRBV11-2 and TRBJ1-1, with a tentative D call TRBD1 (5 bases). Germline CDR1 SGHAT, CDR2 FQNNGV. The germline V and J ends were trimmed by 1 base and 8 bases, with 17 bases remaining between them. The CDR3 sequence is 15 residues long. The DNA for the CDR3 is TGTGCCAGCAGCTTAGCATTGGCGAGGGGCGTAGAAGCTTTCTTT. It specifies CASSLALARGVEAFF.